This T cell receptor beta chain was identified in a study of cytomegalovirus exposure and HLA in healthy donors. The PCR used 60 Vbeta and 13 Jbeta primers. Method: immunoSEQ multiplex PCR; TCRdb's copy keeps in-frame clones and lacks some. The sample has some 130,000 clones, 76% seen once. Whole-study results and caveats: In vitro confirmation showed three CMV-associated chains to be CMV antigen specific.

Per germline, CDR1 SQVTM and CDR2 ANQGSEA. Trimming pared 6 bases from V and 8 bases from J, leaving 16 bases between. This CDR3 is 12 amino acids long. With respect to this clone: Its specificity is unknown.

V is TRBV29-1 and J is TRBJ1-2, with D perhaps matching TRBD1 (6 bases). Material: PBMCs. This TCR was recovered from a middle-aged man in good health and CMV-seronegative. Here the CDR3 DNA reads TGCAGCGTCCTCACGACAGGAGCAGGCTACACCTTC. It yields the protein CSVLTTGAGYTF.